The 31 T cell receptor beta chains given below trace back to one sample, sequenced in a study of immune evolution from preneoplasia to lung adenocarcinoma. Sequenced by immunoSEQ multiplex PCR; TCRdb stores in-frame clones only, minus some. The sample comprises some 16,000 clones, 75% to 90% of which are singletons, and around 2.6% rests with the top ten. The sample was FFPE invasive lung adenocarcinoma tissue. These receptor sequences come from a person aged 65 to 79 with invasive lung adenocarcinoma.

The chain has TRBV4-1 and TRBJ2-7; tentative D call: TRBD1 (6 bases). The V gene lost 2 bases and the J gene lost 4 bases, with 21 bases spanning the gap. This CDR3 is built from 17 residues. Germline V gene data show CDR1 as MGHRA and CDR2 as YSYEKL. CDR3 bases: TGCGCCAGCAGCCAATCCCCGACAGGAGCCCAATATTACGAGCAGTACTTC. Its protein is CASSQSPTGAQYYEQYF.

By sample share, this clone is large. The J gene is TRBJ2-3, the V gene TRBV19; D is possibly TRBD1 (6 bases). The CDR3 consists of 13 residues. V lost 2 bases and J 5 bases, leaving 8 bases between the germline ends. Germline V lookup: CDR1 LNHDA, CDR2 SQIVND (reference sequence). CDR3 nucleotides: TGTGCCAGTAGTATAAGCAGGGGAGATACGCAGTATTTT. Its protein product is CASSISRGDTQYF.

This clone was picked up one time. The rearrangement links TRBV19 to TRBJ1-3; D might be TRBD1 (5 bases). The ends were cut back, 6 bases at V and 2 bases at J, with 8 bases in the middle. Germline V gives CDR1 LNHDA, CDR2 SQIVND (reference sequence). The CDR3 contains 13 residues. Here the CDR3 DNA reads TGTGCCAGTAGATTCAGGGCTGGAAACACCATATATTTT. Residues: CASRFRAGNTIYF.

The rearrangement joins TRBV6-1 to TRBJ2-3; D is possibly TRBD1 (6 bases). This CDR3 spans 15 amino acids. Trimming left V 8 bases short and J 0 bases short, with 15 bases between. Germline values: CDR1 MNHNS, CDR2 SASEGT. The CDR3 spells CASGPQGLSTDTQYF. DNA for the CDR3: TGTGCCAGCGGACCACAGGGATTGAGCACAGATACGCAGTATTTT.

This chain uses TRBV4-1 with TRBJ2-2; TRBD1 aligns across 7 bases. CDR1 is MGHRA and CDR2 is YSYEKL in the germline V gene. The J segment lost 4 bases and the V segment lost 3 bases, leaving 2 bases of the junction unmatched. The CDR3 is 14 amino acids. CDR3 sequence reads: CASSQTGSTGELFF. The CDR3 coding sequence is TGCGCCAGCAGCCAGACAGGGAGCACCGGGGAGCTGTTTTTT.

The rearrangement links TRBV5-6 to TRBJ2-3; 10 bases are a match to TRBD2. The J segment lost 4 bases and the V segment lost 5 bases, leaving 4 bases of the junction unmatched. This CDR3 has 14 amino acids. From germline, CDR1 is SGHDT and CDR2 YYEEEE. The CDR3 loop reads CASRQAGGPDTQYF. CDR3 nucleotides: TGTGCCAGCAGACAAGCGGGAGGGCCAGATACGCAGTATTTT. Full variable domain (remainder filled in from reference TRBV5-6 and TRBJ2-3): DAGVTQSPTHLIKTRGQQVTLRCSPKSGHDTVSWYQQALGQGPQFIFQYYEEEERQRGNFPDRFSGHQFPNYSSELNVNALLLGDSALYLCASRQAGGPDTQYFGPGTRLTVL.

The chain has TRBV18 and TRBJ1-5, with D perhaps TRBD1 (6 bases). The CDR3 runs 17 residues. V lost 2 bases, J lost 0 bases, and 14 bases lay in between. Per the germline V gene, CDR1 is KGHSH and CDR2 is LQKENI. This chain's CDR3 is CASSPSNQGYSNQPQHF. CDR3 coding DNA: TGTGCCAGCTCACCATCGAATCAGGGGTATAGCAATCAGCCCCAGCATTTT.

The rearrangement uses TRBV27 and TRBJ1-5, with a tentative D call TRBD1 (5 bases). Germline lookup yields CDR1 MNHEY and CDR2 SMNVEV (reference sequence). The CDR3 runs 17 residues. Trimming cost V 5 bases and J 0 bases, with 17 bases left between them. The CDR3 DNA is TGTGCCAGCAGTCGGAGTTCCCAGGGACTTAGCAATCAGCCCCAGCATTTT. Protein sequence: CASSRSSQGLSNQPQHF.

The rearrangement uses TRBV9 and TRBJ1-1, with D perhaps TRBD1 (5 bases). Trimming removed 0 bases from V and 4 bases from J, with 13 bases in between. Looked up from germline, CDR1 is SGDLS and CDR2 is YYNGEE. This CDR3 contains 15 residues. CDR3 sequence reads: CASSVAAAGGTEAFF. The DNA for the CDR3 is TGTGCCAGCAGCGTAGCTGCTGCTGGGGGCACTGAAGCTTTCTTT.

This chain's CDR3 is CASSLWGARGYTF. In nucleotides, the CDR3 is TGTGCCAGCAGTTTATGGGGGGCGAGGGGCTACACCTTC. This rearrangement joins TRBV28 to TRBJ1-2, with a possible D match to TRBD1 (6 bases). The CDR3 runs 13 residues. With 0 bases removed from V and 8 bases from J, the gap between germline ends came to 10 bases. Germline V gene data show CDR1 as MDHEN and CDR2 as SYDVKM.

The J gene is TRBJ2-3, the V gene TRBV7-2, with D possibly matching TRBD2 (6 bases). V was cut by 3 bases and J by 1 base, with 11 bases left in between. The CDR3 spans 15 residues. Germline CDR1 SGHTA, CDR2 FQGNSA. The CDR3 spells CASSFTSSGTDTQYF. The CDR3, as DNA: TGTGCCAGCAGCTTTACTAGCTCAGGCACAGATACGCAGTATTTT. The complete variable domain, with remaining parts taken from reference TRBV7-2 and TRBJ2-3, reads GAGVSQSPSNKVTEKGKDVELRCDPISGHTALYWYRQSLGQGLEFLIYFQGNSAPDKSGLPSDRFSAERTGGSVSTLTIQRTQQEDSAVYLCASSFTSSGTDTQYFGPGTRLTVL.

This chain uses TRBV5-1 with TRBJ1-1; no definite D call. The CDR3 length is 14 residues. Per the germline V gene, CDR1 is SGHRS and CDR2 is YFSETQ. V lost 0 bases and J 2 bases, leaving 8 bases between the germline ends. The CDR3 bases are TGCGCCAGCAGCTTGGGCCGGGCCAACACTGAAGCTTTCTTT. Translated: CASSLGRANTEAFF.

CDR3 in amino acids: CASSLFSGADYNEQFF. CDR3 DNA sequence: TGTGCCAGCAGTTTATTTAGCGGGGCTGATTACAATGAGCAGTTCTTC. The rearrangement uses TRBV6-5 and TRBJ2-1, with TRBD2 matching 8 bases. The CDR3 contains 16 residues. Germline V gives CDR1 MNHEY, CDR2 SVGAGI. J gave up 4 bases and V 4 bases, and 9 bases lay outside the gene matches.

The chain carries TRBV29-1 and TRBJ1-2, with 10 bases fitting TRBD1. From germline, CDR1 is SQVTM and CDR2 ANQGSEA. CDR3 length equals 16 residues. V shed 3 bases, J shed 4 bases, and the junction held 11 bases outside the gene matches. The CDR3 region is CSVDGSGTGERYGYTF. In nucleotides, the CDR3 is TGCAGCGTTGATGGTTCTGGGACAGGGGAGCGCTATGGCTACACCTTC.

This clone came up a few times. The chain combines TRBV27 with TRBJ1-1; no reliable D call. CDR3 length: 14 amino acids. V was pared by 4 bases and J by 1 base, with 10 bases between. CDR1 is MNHEY, CDR2 SMNVEV, per germline (reference sequence). The CDR3 sequence: CASSWVGPNTEAFF. The CDR3 DNA reads TGTGCCAGCAGTTGGGTAGGACCGAACACTGAAGCTTTCTTT.

The rearrangement uses TRBV21-1 and TRBJ1-5; the table's D call, TRBD1, has no DNA check behind it. TRBV21-1 is a pseudogene segment. This CDR3 contains 16 residues. CDR3 DNA sequence: TGTGCCAGCAGCAGGGCCAGGCCCTTTAGCAATCAGCCCCAGCATTTT. Translated, it gives CASSRARPFSNQPQHF.

The CDR3 nucleotides read TGTGCCAGCTCACCTGGGGGGGACCGTCTATACGAGCAGTACTTC. Its translation: CASSPGGDRLYEQYF. The V call is TRBV18, the J call TRBJ2-7, with TRBD2 matching 7 bases. The germline gives CDR1 KGHSH, CDR2 LQKENI. The J segment lost 4 bases and the V segment lost 3 bases, leaving 9 bases of the junction unmatched. The CDR3 is 15 residues long.

This clone was seen a handful of times. This rearrangement joins TRBV2 to TRBJ2-1, with D hard to call. The CDR3 loop spans 15 amino acids. Looked up from germline, CDR1 is SNHLY and CDR2 is FYNNEI. Deletions cut 8 bases from V and 4 bases from J, with 18 bases between. The CDR3 loop reads CASSLPKISYNEQFF. DNA of the CDR3: TGTGCCAGCTCTCTCCCCAAGATCAGTTACAATGAGCAGTTCTTC.

V and J are TRBV7-9 and TRBJ1-4; TRBD1 is a possible D gene (5 bases). The CDR3 contains 14 residues. Germline loops: CDR1 SEHNR, CDR2 FQNEAQ (reference sequence). Deletions cut 4 bases from V and 2 bases from J, with 8 bases between. CDR3 sequence reads: CASSSWDTNEKLFF. The CDR3 DNA reads TGTGCCAGCAGCTCCTGGGACACTAATGAAAAACTGTTTTTT.

The chain has TRBV13 and TRBJ1-1, with D hard to call. The CDR3 extends over 15 amino acids. V was cut by 6 bases and J by 5 bases, with 19 bases left in between. Germline V CDR1 and CDR2: PRHDT, FYEKMQ (reference sequence). This CDR3 reads CASSQLAHRTTEAFF. CDR3 nucleotides: TGTGCCAGCAGTCAACTGGCCCATCGAACGACTGAAGCTTTCTTT.

The chain uses TRBV20-1 and TRBJ1-2; D remains ambiguous. V lost 2 bases and J lost 12, with 13 bases in between. The CDR3 is 11 amino acids. Germline CDR1 reads DFQATT; CDR2 reads SNEGSKA (reference sequence). DNA for the CDR3: TGCAGTGCTAGACCGTTCTATGGAGACACCTTC. This sequence encodes CSARPFYGDTF.

The V gene is TRBV21-1, the J gene TRBJ2-7; the table names TRBD1, a call not compared with the DNA. TRBV21-1 is a pseudogene locus. This CDR3 region has 18 residues. DNA of the CDR3: TGTGCCAGAAGCTCCATTCCGGGACAGGGGCTTATCTCCTACGAGCAGTACTTC. It encodes CARSSIPGQGLISYEQYF.

V usage is TRBV2 and J usage is TRBJ2-5; 7 nucleotides agree with TRBD1. The CDR3 extends over 16 amino acids. V was pared by 5 bases and J by 2 bases, with 11 bases of the junction left unmatched. Germline CDR1 and CDR2: SNHLY and FYNNEI. CDR3 sequence (DNA): TGTGCCAGCAGTAAATCCCGACAGGGCTGGCAAGAGACCCAGTACTTC. Amino acids: CASSKSRQGWQETQYF.

CDR3 loop: CASTPGRGTGELFF. CDR3 nucleotides: TGTGCCAGCACCCCGGGGAGGGGCACCGGGGAGCTGTTTTTT. The chain joins TRBV6-5 to TRBJ2-2, with TRBD2 identical over 7 bases. This CDR3 has 14 amino acids. Germline V CDR1 and CDR2: MNHEY, SVGAGI. Trimming removed 7 bases from V and 4 bases from J; junction bases left unmatched: 6.

J is TRBJ2-2 and V is TRBV25-1, with D perhaps given as TRBD1 or TRBD2 (5 bases each). The CDR3 length is 14 residues. Trimming left V 2 bases short and J 4 bases short, with 8 bases between. Germline CDR1 is MGHDK and CDR2 is SYGVNS. CDR3 amino acids: CASSEPGTTGELFF. The CDR3, as DNA: TGTGCCAGCAGTGAACCAGGGACCACCGGGGAGCTGTTTTTT.

V is TRBV27 and J is TRBJ2-7; TRBD1 might be the D (6 bases). The CDR3 length is 16 residues. Germline-derived CDR1 and CDR2 are MNHEY and SMNVEV (reference sequence). V was trimmed by 2 bases and J by 2 bases, leaving 16 bases between them. Here the CDR3 reads CASSLGLGTSPYEQYF. The CDR3, as DNA: TGTGCCAGCAGTTTAGGGTTAGGGACATCTCCCTACGAGCAGTACTTC.

The CDR3, as DNA: TGTGCCAGCAGCCAAGAGTATGCGTATACGCAGTATTTT. It encodes CASSQEYAYTQYF. The chain couples TRBV14 to TRBJ2-3; D is unresolved. Trimming shortened V by 0 bases and J by 7 bases, and 8 bases separated the two germline ends. Germline V CDR1 and CDR2: SGHDN, FVKESK. The CDR3 totals 13 residues. Together with reference TRBV14 and TRBJ2-3, the CDR3 gives the full variable domain: EAGVTQFPSHSVIEKGQTVTLRCDPISGHDNLYWYRRVMGKEIKFLLHFVKESKQDESGMPNNRFLAERTGGTYSTLKVQPAELEDSGVYFCASSQEYAYTQYFGPGTRLTVL.

The rearrangement joins TRBV6-4 to TRBJ2-2, with TRBD2 matching over 7 bases. The CDR3 length is 15 residues. Unmatched junction bases numbered 10, after V lost 10 bases and J lost 2 bases. Per germline, CDR1 MRHNA and CDR2 SNTAGT. The CDR3 spells CATAAGTTNTGELFF. In DNA form, the CDR3 reads TGTGCCACCGCCGCCGGGACTACAAACACCGGGGAGCTGTTTTTT.

V and J are TRBV7-8 and TRBJ2-3, with 10 bases identical to TRBD2. After removal of 5 bases from V and 5 bases from J, the junction contained 13 bases not matched to a gene. This CDR3 contains 17 residues. Germline CDR1 and CDR2: SGHVS and FQNEAQ. In nucleotides, the CDR3 is TGTGCCAGCAGCGTCGGACCAGCGGGAGGGTTCGGAGATACGCAGTATTTT. It translates to CASSVGPAGGFGDTQYF.

V is TRBV29-1 and J is TRBJ1-1; 7 bases fit TRBD1. The CDR3 totals 11 residues. The V and J ends lost 7 bases and 2 bases, in that order; junction bases with no gene match: 1. The germline CDR1 and CDR2 sequences are SQVTM and ANQGSEA. The CDR3 DNA follows: TGCAGCGACAGGGGAAACACTGAAGCTTTCTTT. Translation: CSDRGNTEAFF.

The genes are TRBV9 and TRBJ2-1; D may be TRBD2 (7 bases). CDR3 length: 15 residues. The ends were cut back, 0 bases at V and 10 bases at J, with 17 bases in the middle. Looked up from germline, CDR1 is SGDLS and CDR2 is YYNGEE. The CDR3 bases are TGTGCCAGCAGCGTAGTGGCTAGCGGAGACAGGGAGCAGTTCTTC. Its protein is CASSVVASGDREQFF.